These 6 T cell receptor beta chains originate from one sample sequenced in a study of T cells in Graves' hyperthyroidism and ophthalmopathy. Authors of the study amplified TCR beta CDR3 regions from RNA transcripts. The TCR CDR3 first-round RT-PCR relied on the HTBI primer set. TCRdb processed the multiplex PCR reads anew with MiXCR; each CDR3 protein has one entry. This sample has about 620,000 distinct CDR3 sequences; 15% to 20% occur once, and the top ten carry less than 4.5%. Sample: blood. The receptors come from a woman in her thirties with Graves' hyperthyroidism.

This clonotype has at least ten counts. This chain links TRBV6-1 with TRBJ2-5; unclear D gene. This CDR3 has 13 amino acids. Germline V lookup: CDR1 MNHNS, CDR2 SASEGT. The V end was cut by 0 bases, the J end by 3 bases, with 5 bases between. The CDR3 reads CASSEAAEETQYF. CDR3 coding DNA: TGTGCCAGCAGTGAAGCGGCCGAAGAGACCCAGTACTTC.

The rearrangement links TRBV19 to TRBJ2-7, with no clear D. The CDR3 is 13 residues long. Trimming shortened V by 5 bases and J by 4 bases, and 12 bases separated the two germline ends. Germline V lookup: CDR1 LNHDA, CDR2 SQIVND (reference sequence). The CDR3 is CASSADVTYEQYF. CDR3 coding DNA: TGTGCCAGTAGTGCTGATGTCACATACGAGCAGTACTTC.

This clonotype was seen at least ten times. CDR3 sequence (DNA): TGCAGTGCTAGCCTCCAGGGTCGCGAGCAGTACTTC. It specifies CSASLQGREQYF. The chain joins TRBV20-1 to TRBJ2-7; D is perhaps TRBD1 (5 bases). The CDR3 contains 12 residues. From germline, CDR1 is DFQATT and CDR2 SNEGSKA (reference sequence). With 3 bases removed from V and 6 bases from J, the gap between germline ends came to 12 bases.

This clonotype turned up a few times. The rearrangement joins TRBV27 to TRBJ1-1; no firm D call. This CDR3 comprises 15 residues. From germline, CDR1 is MNHEY and CDR2 SMNVEV (reference sequence). V was trimmed by 7 bases and J by 5 bases, leaving 20 bases between them. The CDR3 DNA reads as TGTGCCAGCAAAACCCGGGCCTCGGGGAAGACTGAAGCTTTCTTT. It specifies CASKTRASGKTEAFF.

In DNA form, the CDR3 reads TGTGCCAGTAGGACAGGGCCCGTCAACAATGAGCAGTTCTTC. Translated, it gives CASRTGPVNNEQFF. The chain joins TRBV19 to TRBJ2-1; TRBD1 matches at 7 bases. The CDR3 covers 14 residues. CDR1 LNHDA and CDR2 SQIVND come from the germline V gene (reference sequence). Losses at the gene ends were 6 bases for V and 5 bases for J; bases not matched to a gene: 7.

The table lists this clonotype with a few counts. V usage is TRBV12-3 or TRBV12-4 and J usage is TRBJ2-1; D possibly corresponds to TRBD1 (5 bases). The V gene lost 5 bases and the J gene lost 15 bases, with 17 bases spanning the gap. CDR3 length: 12 amino acids. CDR3 sequence reads: CASSTLYDSLFF. In nucleotides, the CDR3 is TGTGCCAGCAGTACCCTATACGACAGCCTGTTCTTC.